This is a list of T cell receptor beta chains from one sample in a study of T cell repertoires in cytomegalovirus infection. TCRdb reprocessed the reads with MiXCR, giving one entry per CDR3 protein. The sample holds hundreds of thousands of distinct CDR3 sequences, about 11% seen once. Specimen: PBMCs. These receptor sequences come from a human donor in good health (CMV status not recorded). Some clones in this sample may be carry-over from other donors' samples. CDR3s include the opening cysteine and the closing phenylalanine or tryptophan. D genes are given only for firm matches. Where a row states a size, it is once, few, many or the class of an expanded clone; other rows omit it.

v_gene	abundance	j_gene	d_gene	CDR3nt	CDR3aa
TRBV6-4	few	TRBJ2-7	-	TGTGCCAGCATGGGGGGCCGCTACGAGCAGTACTTC	CASMGGRYEQYF
TRBV24-1	-	TRBJ2-1	TRBD2	TGTGCCACCAGTGACATAGCGGGAGGAGTGAGGAATGAGCAGTTCTTC	CATSDIAGGVRNEQFF
TRBV19	many	TRBJ1-1	-	TGTGCCACCCTATCACAGGGAAAAACTGAAGCTTTCTTT	CATLSQGKTEAFF
TRBV6-1	many	TRBJ1-6	-	TGTGCCAGCAGATGGGGGACGGACGATTCACCCCTCCACTTT	CASRWGTDDSPLHF
TRBV3-1	few	TRBJ1-3	-	TGTGCCAGCAGCCAAGACACAGGGAGCTCTGGAAACACCATATATTTT	CASSQDTGSSGNTIYF
TRBV20-1	few	TRBJ2-5	-	TGCAGTGCTAGACTAGCGGAGGTACAGGGGACCCAGTACTTC	CSARLAEVQGTQYF
TRBV7-2	many	TRBJ1-1	-	TGTGCCAGCAGCCCGGGGGGGGTGAACACTGAAGCTTTCTTT	CASSPGGVNTEAFF
TRBV28	many	TRBJ1-1	-	TGTGCCAGCAGTTTAGGTACTAGGAAAGGTTTCTTT	CASSLGTRKGFF
TRBV9	-	TRBJ2-3	-	TGTGCCAGCGGACTGGGGAATTGGGGCACAGATACGCAGTATTTT	CASGLGNWGTDTQYF
TRBV28	few	TRBJ1-3	-	TGTGCCAGCAGTTTAACAATGGCTGGAAACACCATATATTTT	CASSLTMAGNTIYF
TRBV28	few	TRBJ1-6	-	TGTGCCAGCAGTTTATCGACAGGAAACAATTCACCCCTCCACTTT	CASSLSTGNNSPLHF
TRBV19	many	TRBJ2-7	TRBD1	TGTGCCAGTAGTAAACGGCAGGGACAGCGAACCTCCTACGAGCAGTACTTC	CASSKRQGQRTSYEQYF